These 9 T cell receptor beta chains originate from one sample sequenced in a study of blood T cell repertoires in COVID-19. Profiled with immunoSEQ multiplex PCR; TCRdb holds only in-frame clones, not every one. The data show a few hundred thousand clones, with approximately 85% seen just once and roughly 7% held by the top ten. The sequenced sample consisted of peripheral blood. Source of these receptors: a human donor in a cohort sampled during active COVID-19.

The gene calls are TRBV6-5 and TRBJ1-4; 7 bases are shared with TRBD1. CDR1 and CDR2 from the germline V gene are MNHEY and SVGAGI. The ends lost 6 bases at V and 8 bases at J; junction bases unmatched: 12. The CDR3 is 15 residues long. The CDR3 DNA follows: TGTGCCAGCAGCGGGCCAGGGGGGCGTTGGGAAAAACTGTTTTTT. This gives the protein CASSGPGGRWEKLFF.

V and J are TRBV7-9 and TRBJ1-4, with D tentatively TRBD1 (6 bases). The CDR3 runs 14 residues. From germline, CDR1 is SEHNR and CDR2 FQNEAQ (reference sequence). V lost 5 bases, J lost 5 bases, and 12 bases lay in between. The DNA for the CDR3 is TGTGCCAGCAGCCGCCCGGGGGGCAATGAAAAACTGTTTTTT. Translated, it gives CASSRPGGNEKLFF.

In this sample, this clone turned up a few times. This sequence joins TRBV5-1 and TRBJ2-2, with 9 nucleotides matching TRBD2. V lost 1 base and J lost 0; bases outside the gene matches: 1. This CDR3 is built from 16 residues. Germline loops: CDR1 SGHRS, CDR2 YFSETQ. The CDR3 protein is CASSLIAGANTGELFF. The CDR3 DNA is TGCGCCAGCAGCTTGATAGCGGGGGCGAACACCGGGGAGCTGTTTTTT.

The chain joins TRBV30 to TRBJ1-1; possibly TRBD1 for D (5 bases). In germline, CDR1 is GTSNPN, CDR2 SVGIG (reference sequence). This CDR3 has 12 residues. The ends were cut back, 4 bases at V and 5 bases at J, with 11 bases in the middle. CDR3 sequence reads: CAWTRRGTEAFF. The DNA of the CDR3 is TGTGCCTGGACCAGGCGGGGGACTGAAGCTTTCTTT.

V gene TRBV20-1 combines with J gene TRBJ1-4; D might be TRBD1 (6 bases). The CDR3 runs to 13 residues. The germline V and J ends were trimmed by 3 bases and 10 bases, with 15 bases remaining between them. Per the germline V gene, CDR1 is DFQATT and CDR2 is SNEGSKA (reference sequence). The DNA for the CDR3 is TGCAGTGCTAGTTTGGCAGGGGCAGGAAAACTGTTTTTT. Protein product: CSASLAGAGKLFF.

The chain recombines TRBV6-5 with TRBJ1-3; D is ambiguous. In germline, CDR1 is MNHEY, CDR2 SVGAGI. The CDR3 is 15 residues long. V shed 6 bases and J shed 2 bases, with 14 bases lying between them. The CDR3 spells CASSPGMFAGNTIYF. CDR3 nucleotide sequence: TGTGCCAGCAGCCCCGGGATGTTCGCTGGAAACACCATATATTTT.

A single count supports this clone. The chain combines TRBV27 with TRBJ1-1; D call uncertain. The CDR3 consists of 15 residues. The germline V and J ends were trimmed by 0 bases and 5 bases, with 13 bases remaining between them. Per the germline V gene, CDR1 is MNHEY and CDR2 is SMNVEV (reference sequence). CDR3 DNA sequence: TGTGCCAGCAGTTTATCGGAGGGTCGAGGTACTGAAGCTTTCTTT. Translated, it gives CASSLSEGRGTEAFF.

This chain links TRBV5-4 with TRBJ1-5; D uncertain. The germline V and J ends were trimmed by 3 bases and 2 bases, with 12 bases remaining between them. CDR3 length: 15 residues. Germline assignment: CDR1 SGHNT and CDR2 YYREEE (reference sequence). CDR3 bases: TGTGCCAGCAGCTCTTGGCCGGGAGGCAATCAGCCCCAGCATTTT. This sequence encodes CASSSWPGGNQPQHF.

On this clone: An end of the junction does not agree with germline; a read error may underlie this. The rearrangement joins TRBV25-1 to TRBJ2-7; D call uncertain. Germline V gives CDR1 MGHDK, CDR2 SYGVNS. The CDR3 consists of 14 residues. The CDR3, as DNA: TGTGCCAGCAGTGACAGGCTCCCCCAATACGAGCTGTACTTC. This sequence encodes CASSDRLPQYELYF.